This T cell receptor (beta chain) emerged from a study of blood T cell repertoires in COVID-19 (dated by TCRdb to 2019 to 2021). Broadly, across the study: Samples covering the acute and convalescent phases of COVID-19 were provided by collaborators in the United States, Italy and Spain. Where HLA class I and class II types were available, the types were taken from metadata supplied by the sample provider, not from assay-based typing. Nearly every sample came with metadata listing a de-identified subject ID, COVID-19 status, age in years and sex. Samples were obtained from the ongoing ImmuneRACE study (first 160 participants) and from about 1,300 subjects provided by 6 global collaborators. The material from the prospective study consisted of cDNA or gDNA derived from T cells, B-cell-depleted T cells, or PBMCs. The dataset comprised deeply sampled blood TCRbeta repertoires from subjects exposed to, actively infected with, or recovered from COVID-19. The repertoires were released in a freely available public database meant as a resource for research on the immune response to SARS-CoV-2. What the work shows at the level of the full study, not this receptor alone: The amount of clinical and demographic metadata varied by source and participant and was provided uncurated.

TCRbeta CDR3 regions were amplified from genomic DNA by means of the immunoSEQ Assay, a bias-controlled multiplex PCR. The paper's data handling went like this. The number of nucleated cells in each sample was estimated by amplification of reference gene primers within the assay. Sequence reads were collapsed and filtered to measure the absolute abundance of every unique TCRbeta CDR3 rearrangement. Productive Simpson clonality was computed per sample as the square root of Simpson's diversity index over productive rearrangements. TCRdb obtained this table from immuneACCESS and retained in-frame rearrangements with V and J assigned. These tables miss some clones; where compared with another copy, unresolved V genes account for less than half of the shortfall, and the remainder is unexplained. V and J calls plus clone size are reproduced from that table; the DNA served to infer D and trimming. Present in this sample are around 94,000 clones, nearly 90% of which were seen just once. Around 2% of the sample belongs to the ten largest clones.

The collaborating institutions used their own protocols to collect whole blood in K2EDTA tubes. For TCRbeta analysis, collaborator samples were shipped as frozen whole blood, as isolated PBMCs, or as DNA extracted from either sample type. With respect to this clone: Its cognate antigen has yet to be identified. No quality values exist for individual bases; no much larger clone is one base distant.

The source is a man over 45 with active COVID-19. The sequenced sample consisted of peripheral blood.

The nucleotide sequence reads TGTGCCAGCAGCTGGGAGGGGGAGACTGAAGCTTTCTTT. This encodes CASSWEGETEAFF. Recombination linked TRBV5-4 to TRBJ1-1; D gene: possibly TRBD1, on 6 matching bases. The CDR3 runs 13 amino acids, cysteine and phenylalanine included. The DNA shown is the 39-base CDR3, in frame from base 1. V sheds 3 bases and J sheds 5 bases, leaving 11 bases between their ends. Taken from the germline V gene (reference sequence), the CDR1 and CDR2 loops are SGHNT and YYREEE.